This TCR beta chain was profiled in a study of blood T cell repertoires in COVID-19. Across the whole study: Samples of COVID-19 (acute and convalescent) were obtained from the United States, Italy and Spain.

Germline values: CDR1 SGHRS, CDR2 YFSETQ. The CDR3 sequence is 15 residues long. Unmatched junction bases numbered 5, after V lost 2 bases and J lost 4 bases. Some clones are missing from TCRdb's copy, which holds only in-frame ones; the method was immunoSEQ multiplex PCR. The sample has a few hundred thousand clones, 70% to 90% seen once. Sequencing was done on a sample of peripheral blood. The source of this sequence is a human donor in a cohort sampled during active COVID-19. J is TRBJ2-5 and V is TRBV5-1; 10 nucleotides line up with TRBD2. The CDR3 reads CASSLGLAGAETQYF. As DNA, the CDR3 is TGCGCCAGCAGCTTAGGGCTAGCGGGAGCAGAGACCCAGTACTTC.